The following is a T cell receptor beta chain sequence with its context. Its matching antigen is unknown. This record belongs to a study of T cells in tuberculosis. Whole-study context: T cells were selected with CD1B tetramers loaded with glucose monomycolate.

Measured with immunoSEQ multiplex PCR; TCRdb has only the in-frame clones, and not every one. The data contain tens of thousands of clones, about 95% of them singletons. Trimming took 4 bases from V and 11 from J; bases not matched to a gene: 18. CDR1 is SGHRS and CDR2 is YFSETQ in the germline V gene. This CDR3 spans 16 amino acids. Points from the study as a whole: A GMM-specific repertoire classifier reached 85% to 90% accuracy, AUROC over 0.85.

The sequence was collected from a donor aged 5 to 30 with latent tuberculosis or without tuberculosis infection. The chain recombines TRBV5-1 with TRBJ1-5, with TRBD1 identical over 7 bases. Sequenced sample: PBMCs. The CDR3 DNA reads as TGCGCCAGCAGCCCAATGGCGGGACAGTCTCAATCGGCCCAGCATTTT. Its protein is CASSPMAGQSQSAQHF.